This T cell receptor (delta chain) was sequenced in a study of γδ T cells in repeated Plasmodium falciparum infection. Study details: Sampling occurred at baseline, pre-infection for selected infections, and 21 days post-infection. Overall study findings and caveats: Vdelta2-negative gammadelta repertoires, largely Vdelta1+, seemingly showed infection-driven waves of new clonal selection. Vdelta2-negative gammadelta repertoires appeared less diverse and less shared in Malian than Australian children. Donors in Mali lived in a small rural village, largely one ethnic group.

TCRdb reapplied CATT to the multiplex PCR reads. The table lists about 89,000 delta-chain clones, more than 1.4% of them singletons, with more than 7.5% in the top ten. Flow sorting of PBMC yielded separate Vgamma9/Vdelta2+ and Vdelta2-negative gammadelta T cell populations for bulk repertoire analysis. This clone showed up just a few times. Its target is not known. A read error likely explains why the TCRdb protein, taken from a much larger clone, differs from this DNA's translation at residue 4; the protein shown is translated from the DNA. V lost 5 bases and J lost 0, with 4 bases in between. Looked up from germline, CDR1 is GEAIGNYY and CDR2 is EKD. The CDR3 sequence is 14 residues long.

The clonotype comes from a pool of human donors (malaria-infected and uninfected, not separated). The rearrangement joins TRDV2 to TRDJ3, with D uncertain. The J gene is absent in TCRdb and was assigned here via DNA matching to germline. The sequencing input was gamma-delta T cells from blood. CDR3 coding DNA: TGTGCCTGTGGCAGCTCCTGGGACACCCGACAGATGTTTTTC. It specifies CACGSSWDTRQMFF.